This T cell receptor beta chain is from a study of early T cells in non-severe SARS-CoV-2 infection. Via MiXCR, TCRdb re-called the 5' RACE reads, giving one row per CDR3 protein. The sample has fewer than 80,000 distinct CDR3 sequences, roughly a tenth seen once; the top ten hold around 5.5%. The germline V and J ends were trimmed by 8 bases and 7 bases, with 20 bases remaining between them. This CDR3 has 14 amino acids. Germline V lookup: CDR1 DFQATT, CDR2 SNEGSKA (reference sequence). The specimen was whole blood. The receptor was isolated from an adult who was a healthcare worker with PCR-confirmed SARS-CoV-2 infection or an uninfected control (not recorded which). This sequence joins TRBV20-1 and TRBJ1-4; D might be TRBD1 (6 bases). CDR3 loop: CSPTRQVESEKLFF. CDR3 sequence (DNA): TGCAGTCCGACGCGACAGGTAGAAAGTGAAAAACTGTTTTTT.